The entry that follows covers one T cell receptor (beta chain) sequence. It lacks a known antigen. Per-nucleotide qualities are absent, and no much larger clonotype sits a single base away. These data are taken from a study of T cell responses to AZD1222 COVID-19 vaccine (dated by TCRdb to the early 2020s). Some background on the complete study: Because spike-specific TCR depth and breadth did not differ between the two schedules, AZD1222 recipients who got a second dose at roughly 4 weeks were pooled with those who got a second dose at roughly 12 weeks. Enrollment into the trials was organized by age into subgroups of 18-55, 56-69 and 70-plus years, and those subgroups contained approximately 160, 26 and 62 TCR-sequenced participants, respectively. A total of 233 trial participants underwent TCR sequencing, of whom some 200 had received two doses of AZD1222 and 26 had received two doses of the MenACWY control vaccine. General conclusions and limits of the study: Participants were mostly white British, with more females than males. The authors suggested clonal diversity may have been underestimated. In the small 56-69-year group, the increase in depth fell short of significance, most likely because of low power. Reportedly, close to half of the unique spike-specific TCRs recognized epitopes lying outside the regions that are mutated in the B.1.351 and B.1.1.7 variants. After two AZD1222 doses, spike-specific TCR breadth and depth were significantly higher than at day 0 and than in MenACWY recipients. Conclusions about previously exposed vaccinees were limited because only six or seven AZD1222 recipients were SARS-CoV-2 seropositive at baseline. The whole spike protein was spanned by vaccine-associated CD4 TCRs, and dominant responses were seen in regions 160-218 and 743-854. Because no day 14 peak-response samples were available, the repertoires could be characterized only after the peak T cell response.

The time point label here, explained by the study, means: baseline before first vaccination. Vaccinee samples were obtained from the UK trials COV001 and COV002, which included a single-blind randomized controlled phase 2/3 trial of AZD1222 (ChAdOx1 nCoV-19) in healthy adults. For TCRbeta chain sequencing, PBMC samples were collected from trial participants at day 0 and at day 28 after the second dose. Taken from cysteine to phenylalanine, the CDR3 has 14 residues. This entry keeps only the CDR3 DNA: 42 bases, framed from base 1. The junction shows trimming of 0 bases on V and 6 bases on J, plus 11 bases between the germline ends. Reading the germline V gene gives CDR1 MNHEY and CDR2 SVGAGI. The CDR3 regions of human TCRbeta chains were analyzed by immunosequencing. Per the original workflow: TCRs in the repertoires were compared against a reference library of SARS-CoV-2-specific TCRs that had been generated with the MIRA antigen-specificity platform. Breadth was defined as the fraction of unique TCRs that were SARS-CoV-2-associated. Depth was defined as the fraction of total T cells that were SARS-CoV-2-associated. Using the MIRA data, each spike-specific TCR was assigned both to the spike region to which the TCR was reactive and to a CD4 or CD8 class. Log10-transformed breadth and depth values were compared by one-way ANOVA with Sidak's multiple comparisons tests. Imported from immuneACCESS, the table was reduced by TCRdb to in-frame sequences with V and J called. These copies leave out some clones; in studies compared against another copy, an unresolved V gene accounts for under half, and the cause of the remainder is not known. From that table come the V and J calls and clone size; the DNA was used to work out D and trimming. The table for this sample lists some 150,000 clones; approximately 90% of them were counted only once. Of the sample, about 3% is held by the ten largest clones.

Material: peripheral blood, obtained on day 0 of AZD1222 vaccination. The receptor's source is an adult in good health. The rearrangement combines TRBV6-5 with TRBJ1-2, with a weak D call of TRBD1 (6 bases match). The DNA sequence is TGTGCCAGCAGTTACTCGGGGGGCGCGGATGGCTACACCTTC. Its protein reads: CASSYSGGADGYTF.